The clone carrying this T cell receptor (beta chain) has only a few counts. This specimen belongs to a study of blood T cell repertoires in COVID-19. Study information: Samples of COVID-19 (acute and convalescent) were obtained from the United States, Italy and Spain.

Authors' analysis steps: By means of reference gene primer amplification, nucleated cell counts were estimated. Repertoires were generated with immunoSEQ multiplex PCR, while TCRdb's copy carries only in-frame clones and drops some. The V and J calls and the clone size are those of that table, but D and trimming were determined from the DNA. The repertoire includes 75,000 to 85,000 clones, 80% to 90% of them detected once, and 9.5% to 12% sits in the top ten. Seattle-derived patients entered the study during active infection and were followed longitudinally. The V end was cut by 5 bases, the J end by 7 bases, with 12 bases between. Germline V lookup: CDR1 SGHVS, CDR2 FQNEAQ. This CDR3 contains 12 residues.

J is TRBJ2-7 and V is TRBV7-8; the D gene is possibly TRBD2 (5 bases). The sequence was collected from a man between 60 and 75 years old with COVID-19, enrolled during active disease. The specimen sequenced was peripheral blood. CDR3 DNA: TGTGCCAGCAGCCGGTATACGGGAGAGCAGTACTTC. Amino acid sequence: CASSRYTGEQYF.